One and the same sample provided the 5 T cell receptor beta chains below, sequenced in a study of T-cell reconstitution after alpha-beta-depleted transplantation in children. Construction of the TCRbeta library involved unique molecular identifiers. Each CDR3 protein is one row after TCRdb ran MiXCR on the PCR reads. The sample holds fewer than 550,000 distinct CDR3 sequences, 15% to 20% seen once. Source: PBMCs, mostly from graft donor cells, taken 360 days after TCRalphabeta/CD19-depleted stem cell transplant. Receptors originate from a boy younger than two who had a stem cell transplant for Wiskott-Aldrich syndrome, so the T cells may come from the graft donor.

This clonotype has just a few counts. The rearrangement uses TRBV20-1 and TRBJ2-1; 9 positions agree with TRBD2. Trimming cost V 1 base and J 8 bases; bases outside gene matches: 9. In germline, CDR1 is DFQATT, CDR2 SNEGSKA (reference sequence). This CDR3 region has 15 residues. CDR3 residues: CSARGAGGPRYEQFF. The DNA for the CDR3 is TGCAGTGCTAGAGGGGCGGGAGGGCCGAGGTATGAGCAGTTCTTC.

This clonotype has more than one count but fewer than ten. The rearrangement joins TRBV24-1 to TRBJ1-5; D gene ambiguous. Trimming pared 3 bases from V and 10 bases from J, leaving 15 bases between. Germline CDR1 and CDR2: KGHDR and SFDVKD. This CDR3 contains 14 residues. The CDR3 is CATSDPPSSIPQHF. The CDR3 DNA reads TGTGCCACCAGTGATCCACCCTCCTCAATCCCCCAGCATTTT.

There are a few counts of this clonotype. The V gene is TRBV20-1, the J gene TRBJ2-3, with D hard to call. Germline assignment: CDR1 DFQATT and CDR2 SNEGSKA (reference sequence). V lost 2 bases to trimming and J lost 0 bases, with 18 bases between them. The CDR3 length is 17 residues. The CDR3 nucleotides are TGCAGTGCTAGACCGCTCTTTGGGTGGCCTAGCACAGATACGCAGTATTTT. Its protein product is CSARPLFGWPSTDTQYF.

The chain combines TRBV15 with TRBJ1-1; D may be TRBD1 (6 bases). This CDR3 comprises 13 residues. V was clipped by 3 bases and J by 5 bases, with 10 bases between them. Germline V gene lookup returns CDR1 LNHNV and CDR2 YYDKDF (reference sequence). CDR3 region: CATSRDSFTEAFF. The CDR3 coding sequence is TGTGCCACCAGCAGGGACAGCTTTACTGAAGCTTTCTTT.

The chain recombines TRBV7-9 with TRBJ1-1; 9 nucleotides line up with TRBD1. Germline loops: CDR1 SEHNR, CDR2 FQNEAQ (reference sequence). The length of the CDR3 is 17 residues. With V trimmed by 1 base and J by 4 bases, 10 bases remained unmatched. The CDR3 is CASSLGGTGGGGTEAFF. CDR3 nucleotides: TGTGCCAGCAGCTTAGGCGGAACAGGGGGCGGTGGCACTGAAGCTTTCTTT.